This TCR beta chain appears in the sequencing data of a study of blood T cell repertoires in COVID-19. On the study more broadly: PBMCs, B-cell-depleted T cells, or T cells provided the cDNA or gDNA that made up the material.

This clone was seen more than once but under ten times. Germline-derived CDR1 and CDR2 are SGHVS and FNYEAQ. V was clipped by 7 bases and J by 0 bases; unmatched bases: 5. The CDR3 is 14 amino acids. The cohort comprised adults aged about 18 to 90 years residing in approximately 22 US areas. Assignments of participants to cohorts depended upon their own reported clinical history. Shortly before study entry, within 2 weeks, exposed participants had met a COVID-19 case. Here immunoSEQ multiplex PCR was the method, and the copy in TCRdb shows in-frame clones only, minus some. The profile shows about 350,000 clones, about 88% of them singletons.

The clonotype was recovered from a woman aged 25 to 39 who had been exposed to COVID-19. The sequenced material came from PBMCs or T cells enriched from blood (not recorded which). V is TRBV7-6 and J is TRBJ2-7; 8 positions match TRBD2. For the CDR3, the DNA is TGTGCCAGCACCCCGGGAGGGAGCTCCTACGAGCAGTACTTC. Its protein is CASTPGGSSYEQYF.